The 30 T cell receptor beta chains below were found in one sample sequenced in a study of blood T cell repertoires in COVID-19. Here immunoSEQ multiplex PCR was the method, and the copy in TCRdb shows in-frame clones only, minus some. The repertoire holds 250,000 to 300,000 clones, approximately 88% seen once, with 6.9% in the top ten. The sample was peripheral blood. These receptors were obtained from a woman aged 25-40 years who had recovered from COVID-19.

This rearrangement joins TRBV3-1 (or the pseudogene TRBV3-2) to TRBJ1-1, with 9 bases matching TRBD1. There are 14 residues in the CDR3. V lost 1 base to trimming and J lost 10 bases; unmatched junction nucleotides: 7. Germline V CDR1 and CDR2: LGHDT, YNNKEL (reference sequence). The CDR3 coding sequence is TGTGCCAGCAGCCAAGCCGGGACAGGGCTCGTAGCTTTCTTT. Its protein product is CASSQAGTGLVAFF.

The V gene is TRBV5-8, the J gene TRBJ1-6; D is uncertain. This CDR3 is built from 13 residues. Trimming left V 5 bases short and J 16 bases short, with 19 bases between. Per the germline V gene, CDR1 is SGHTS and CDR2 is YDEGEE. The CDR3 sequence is CASRYLPGGPLHF. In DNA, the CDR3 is TGTGCCAGCAGATATCTCCCGGGAGGCCCACTCCACTTT.

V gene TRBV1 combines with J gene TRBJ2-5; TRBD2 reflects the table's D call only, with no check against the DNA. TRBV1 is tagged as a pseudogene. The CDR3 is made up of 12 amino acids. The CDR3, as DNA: TGCACCAGCAGCCCGTCCGCGGAGACCCAGTACTTC. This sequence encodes CTSSPSAETQYF.

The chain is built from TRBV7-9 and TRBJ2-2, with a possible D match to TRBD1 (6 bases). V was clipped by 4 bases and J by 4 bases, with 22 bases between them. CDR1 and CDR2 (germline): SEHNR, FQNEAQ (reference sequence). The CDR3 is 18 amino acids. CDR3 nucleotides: TGTGCCAGCAGCTCCGAGCTGGGGGCCCTCTCTAGCACCGGGGAGCTGTTTTTT. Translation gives CASSSELGALSSTGELFF.

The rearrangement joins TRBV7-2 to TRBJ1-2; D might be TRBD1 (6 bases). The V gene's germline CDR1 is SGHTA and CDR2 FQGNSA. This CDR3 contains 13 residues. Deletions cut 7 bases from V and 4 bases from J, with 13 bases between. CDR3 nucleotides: TGTGCCAGCACCCGGGACACTCGCTATGGCTACACCTTC. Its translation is CASTRDTRYGYTF.

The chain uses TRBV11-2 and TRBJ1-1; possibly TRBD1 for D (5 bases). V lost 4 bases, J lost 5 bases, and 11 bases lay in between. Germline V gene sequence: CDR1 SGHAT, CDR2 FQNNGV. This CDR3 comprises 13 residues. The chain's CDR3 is CASSWGRLTEAFF. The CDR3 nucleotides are TGTGCCAGCAGCTGGGGCAGGTTGACTGAAGCTTTCTTT.

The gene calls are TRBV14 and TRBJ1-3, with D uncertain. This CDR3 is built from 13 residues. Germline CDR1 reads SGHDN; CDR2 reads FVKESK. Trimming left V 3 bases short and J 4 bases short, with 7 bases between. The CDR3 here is CASSHSRGNTIYF. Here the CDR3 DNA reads TGTGCCAGCAGCCACTCGCGCGGAAACACCATATATTTT.

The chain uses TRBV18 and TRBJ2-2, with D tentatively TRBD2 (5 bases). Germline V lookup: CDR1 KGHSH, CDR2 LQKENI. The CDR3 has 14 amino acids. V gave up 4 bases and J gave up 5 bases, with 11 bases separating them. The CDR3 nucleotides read TGTGCCAGCTCACGACAAAGGGAGACCGGGGAGCTGTTTTTT. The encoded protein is CASSRQRETGELFF.

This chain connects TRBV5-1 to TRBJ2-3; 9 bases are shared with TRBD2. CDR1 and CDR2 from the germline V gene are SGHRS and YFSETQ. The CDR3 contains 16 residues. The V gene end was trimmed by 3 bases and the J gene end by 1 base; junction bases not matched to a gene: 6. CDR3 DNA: TGCGCCAGCAGCTCGGAAGCTAGCGGGGGCACAGATACGCAGTATTTT. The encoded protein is CASSSEASGGTDTQYF.

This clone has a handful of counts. The DNA of the CDR3 is TGTGCCAGCAGCCAACCGGGATCCAAGTACTACGAGCAGTACTTC. Its protein is CASSQPGSKYYEQYF. This chain joins TRBV4-2 and TRBJ2-7; weak D call: TRBD2 (5 bases). V was pared by 2 bases and J by 3 bases, with 14 bases between. This CDR3 comprises 15 residues. Looked up from germline, CDR1 is LGHNA and CDR2 is YNFKEQ.

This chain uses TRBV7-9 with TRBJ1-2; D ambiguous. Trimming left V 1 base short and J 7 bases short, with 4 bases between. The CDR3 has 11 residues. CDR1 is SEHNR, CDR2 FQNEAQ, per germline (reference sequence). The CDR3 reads CASSLVSGYTF. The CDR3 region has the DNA TGTGCCAGCAGCTTAGTGAGTGGCTACACCTTC.

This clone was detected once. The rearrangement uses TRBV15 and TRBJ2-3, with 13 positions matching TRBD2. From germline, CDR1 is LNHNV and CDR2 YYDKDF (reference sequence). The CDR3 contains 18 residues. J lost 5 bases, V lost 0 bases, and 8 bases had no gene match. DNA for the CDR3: TGTGCCACCAGCAGAGATAAACTAGCGGGGGGGTATCAAGATACGCAGTATTTT. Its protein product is CATSRDKLAGGYQDTQYF.

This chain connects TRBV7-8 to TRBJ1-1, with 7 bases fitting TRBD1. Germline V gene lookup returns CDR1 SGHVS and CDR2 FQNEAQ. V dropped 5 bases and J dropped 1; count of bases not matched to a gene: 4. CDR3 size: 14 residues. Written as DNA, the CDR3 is TGTGCCAGCAGCCCGCGGACAGGGAACACTGAAGCTTTCTTT. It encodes CASSPRTGNTEAFF.

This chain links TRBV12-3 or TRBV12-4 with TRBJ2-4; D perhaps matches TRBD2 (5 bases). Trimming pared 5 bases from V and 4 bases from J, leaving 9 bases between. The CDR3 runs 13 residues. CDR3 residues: CASSTTRKNIQYF. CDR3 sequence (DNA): TGTGCCAGCAGTACCACTAGAAAAAACATTCAGTACTTC.

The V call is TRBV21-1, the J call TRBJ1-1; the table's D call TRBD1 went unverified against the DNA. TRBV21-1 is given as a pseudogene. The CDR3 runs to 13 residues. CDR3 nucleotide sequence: TGTGCCAGTGACGTCAGGGGAAACACTGAAGCTTTCTTT. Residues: CASDVRGNTEAFF.

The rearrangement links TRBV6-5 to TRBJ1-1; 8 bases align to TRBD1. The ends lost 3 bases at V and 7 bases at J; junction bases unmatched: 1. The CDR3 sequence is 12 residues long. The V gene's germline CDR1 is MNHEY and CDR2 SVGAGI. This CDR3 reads CASSYGQGEAFF. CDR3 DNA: TGTGCCAGCAGTTATGGACAGGGTGAAGCTTTCTTT.

The CDR3 DNA follows: TGTGCCAGCAGGTACCGAGGGTCCGGGGAGCTGTTTTTT. This sequence encodes CASRYRGSGELFF. The V and J genes are TRBV27 and TRBJ2-2; D may be TRBD2 (5 bases). The CDR3 length is 13 residues. Germline CDR1 is MNHEY and CDR2 is SMNVEV (reference sequence). V was shortened by 6 bases and J by 6 bases, with 11 bases between the two germline ends.

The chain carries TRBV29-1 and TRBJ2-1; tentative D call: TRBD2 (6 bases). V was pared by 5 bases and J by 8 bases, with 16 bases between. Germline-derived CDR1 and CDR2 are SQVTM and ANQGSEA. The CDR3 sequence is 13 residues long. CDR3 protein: CSVRRDDLDEQFF. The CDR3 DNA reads TGCAGCGTTCGGCGGGACGATTTGGATGAGCAGTTCTTC.

CDR3 protein: CASSEYNPATNEKLFF. The CDR3, as DNA: TGTGCCAGCAGTGAATATAATCCGGCAACTAATGAAAAACTGTTTTTT. This rearrangement joins TRBV25-1 to TRBJ1-4, with D hard to call. V dropped 0 bases and J dropped 0 bases, with 8 bases sitting between them. This CDR3 comprises 16 residues. Germline CDR1 MGHDK, CDR2 SYGVNS.

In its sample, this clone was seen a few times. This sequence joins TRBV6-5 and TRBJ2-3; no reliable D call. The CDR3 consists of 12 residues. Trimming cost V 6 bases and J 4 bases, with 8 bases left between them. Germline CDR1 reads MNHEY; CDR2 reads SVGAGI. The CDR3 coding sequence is TGTGCCAGCAGGGAGACTGCAGATACGCAGTATTTT. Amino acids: CASRETADTQYF.

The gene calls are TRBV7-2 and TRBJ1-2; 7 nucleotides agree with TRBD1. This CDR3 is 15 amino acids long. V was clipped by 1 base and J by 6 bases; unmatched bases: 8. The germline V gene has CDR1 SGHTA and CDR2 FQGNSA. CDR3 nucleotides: TGTGCCAGCAGCTTAGTCCCTCAGGGGGGTGATGGCTACACCTTC. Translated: CASSLVPQGGDGYTF.

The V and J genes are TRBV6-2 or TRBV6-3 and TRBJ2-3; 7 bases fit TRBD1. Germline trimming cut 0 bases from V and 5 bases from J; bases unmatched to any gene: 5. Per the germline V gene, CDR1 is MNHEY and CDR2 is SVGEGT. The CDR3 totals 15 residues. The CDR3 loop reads CASSYSSTGRDTQYF. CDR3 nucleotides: TGTGCCAGCAGTTACTCGTCGACAGGGCGAGATACGCAGTATTTT.

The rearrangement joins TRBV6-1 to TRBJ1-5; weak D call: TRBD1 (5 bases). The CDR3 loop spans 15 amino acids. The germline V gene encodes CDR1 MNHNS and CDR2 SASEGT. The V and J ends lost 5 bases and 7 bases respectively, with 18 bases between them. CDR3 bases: TGTGCCAGCAGTACCCCACAGGTGGCGGGGCAGCCCCAGCATTTT. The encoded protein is CASSTPQVAGQPQHF.

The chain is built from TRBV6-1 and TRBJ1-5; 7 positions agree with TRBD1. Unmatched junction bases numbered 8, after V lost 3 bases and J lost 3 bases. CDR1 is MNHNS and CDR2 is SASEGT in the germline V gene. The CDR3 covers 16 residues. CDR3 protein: CASSDQPTGHNQPQHF. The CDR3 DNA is TGTGCCAGCAGTGACCAGCCGACAGGGCACAATCAGCCCCAGCATTTT.

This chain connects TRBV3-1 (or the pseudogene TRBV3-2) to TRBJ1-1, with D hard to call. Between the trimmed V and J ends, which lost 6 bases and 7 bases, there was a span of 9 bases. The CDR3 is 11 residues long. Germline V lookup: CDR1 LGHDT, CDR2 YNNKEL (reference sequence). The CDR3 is CASRSEDEAFF. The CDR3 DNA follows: TGTGCCAGCAGGTCCGAGGATGAAGCTTTCTTT.

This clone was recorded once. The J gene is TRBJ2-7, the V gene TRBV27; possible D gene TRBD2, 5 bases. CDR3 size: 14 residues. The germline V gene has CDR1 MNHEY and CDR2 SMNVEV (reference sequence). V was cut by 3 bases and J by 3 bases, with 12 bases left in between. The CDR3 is CASSFGGGHYEQYF. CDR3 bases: TGTGCCAGCAGTTTCGGAGGAGGCCACTACGAGCAGTACTTC.

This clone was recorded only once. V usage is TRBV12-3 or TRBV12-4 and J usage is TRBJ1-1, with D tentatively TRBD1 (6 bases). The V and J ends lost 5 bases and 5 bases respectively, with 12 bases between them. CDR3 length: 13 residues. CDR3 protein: CASSLLQGTEAFF. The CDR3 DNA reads TGTGCCAGCAGTCTACTCCAGGGGACTGAAGCTTTCTTT.

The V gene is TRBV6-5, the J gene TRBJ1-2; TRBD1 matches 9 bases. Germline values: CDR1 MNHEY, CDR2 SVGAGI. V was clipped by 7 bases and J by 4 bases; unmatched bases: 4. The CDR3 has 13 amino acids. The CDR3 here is CASITGGFYGYTF. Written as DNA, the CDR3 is TGTGCCAGCATCACAGGGGGCTTCTATGGCTACACCTTC.

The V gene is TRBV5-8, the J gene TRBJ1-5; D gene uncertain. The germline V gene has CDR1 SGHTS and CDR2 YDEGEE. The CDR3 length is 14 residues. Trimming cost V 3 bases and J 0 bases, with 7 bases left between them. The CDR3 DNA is TGTGCCAGCAGCTATCTAGGTAGCAATCAGCCCCAGCATTTT. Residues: CASSYLGSNQPQHF. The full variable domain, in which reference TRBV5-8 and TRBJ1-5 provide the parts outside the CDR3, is EAGVTQSPTHLIKTRGQQATLRCSPISGHTSVYWYQQALGLGLQFLLWYDEGEERNRGNFPPRFSGRQFPNYSSELNVNALELEDSALYLCASSYLGSNQPQHFGDGTRLSIL.

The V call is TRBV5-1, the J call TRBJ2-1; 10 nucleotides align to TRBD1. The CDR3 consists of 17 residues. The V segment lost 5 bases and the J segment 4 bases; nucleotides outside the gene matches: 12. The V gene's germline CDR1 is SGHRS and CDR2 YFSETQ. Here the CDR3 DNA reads TGCGCCAGCAGTGGAACCGCCGGGACAGGGGTTTACAATGAGCAGTTCTTC. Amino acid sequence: CASSGTAGTGVYNEQFF. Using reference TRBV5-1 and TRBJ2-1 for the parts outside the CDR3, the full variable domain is KAGVTQTPRYLIKTRGQQVTLSCSPISGHRSVSWYQQTPGQGLQFLFEYFSETQRNKGNFPGRFSGRQFSNSRSEMNVSTLELGDSALYLCASSGTAGTGVYNEQFFGPGTRLTVL.